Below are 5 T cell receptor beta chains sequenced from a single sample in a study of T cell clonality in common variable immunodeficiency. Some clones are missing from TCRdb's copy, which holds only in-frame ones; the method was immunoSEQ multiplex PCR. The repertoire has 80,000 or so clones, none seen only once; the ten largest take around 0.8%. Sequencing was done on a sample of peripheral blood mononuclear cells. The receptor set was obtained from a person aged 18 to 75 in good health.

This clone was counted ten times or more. The CDR3 sequence: CAWAARRDYGYTF. The sequenced CDR3 bases are TGTGCCTGGGCAGCCCGTCGGGACTATGGC. The chain has TRBV30 and TRBJ1-2; D unclear. Read coverage stops 3 residues before the CDR3 terminus; the germline J gene supplies the remainder. Trimming left V 5 bases short and J 3 bases short, with 13 bases between. This CDR3 contains 13 residues. Germline V gives CDR1 GTSNPN, CDR2 SVGIG (reference sequence).

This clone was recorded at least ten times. Incomplete CDR3 DNA: TGCGCCAGCAGTGAGGCAGGGGGCGAGTACCTAAATGAG. Its protein product is CASSEAGGEYLNE. The whole CDR3 protein is CASSEAGGEYLNEQFF. This chain links TRBV10-1 with TRBJ2-1; the match to TRBD1 covers 8 bases. The missing CDR3 end, 3 residues past where the read stops, is filled in from the germline J gene. Germline CDR1 is WNHNN and CDR2 is SYGVQD (reference sequence). V lost 2 bases to trimming and J lost 7 bases; unmatched junction nucleotides: 10. The CDR3 is 16 amino acids.

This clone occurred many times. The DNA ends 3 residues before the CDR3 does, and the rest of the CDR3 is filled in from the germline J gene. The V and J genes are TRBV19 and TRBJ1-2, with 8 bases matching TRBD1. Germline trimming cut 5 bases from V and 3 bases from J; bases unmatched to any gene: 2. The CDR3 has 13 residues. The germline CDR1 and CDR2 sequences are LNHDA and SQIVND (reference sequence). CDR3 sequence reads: CASSADRDYGYTF. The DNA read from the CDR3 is TGTGCCAGTAGTGCGGACAGGGACTATGGC.

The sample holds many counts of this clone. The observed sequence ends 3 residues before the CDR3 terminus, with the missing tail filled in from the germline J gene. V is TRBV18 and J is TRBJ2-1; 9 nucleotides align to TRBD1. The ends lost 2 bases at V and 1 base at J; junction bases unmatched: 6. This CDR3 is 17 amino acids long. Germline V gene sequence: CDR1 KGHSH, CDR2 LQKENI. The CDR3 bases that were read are TGTGCCAGCTCACCAGGAAACAGGGGGCCGTCCTACAATGAG. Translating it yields CASSPGNRGPSYNE. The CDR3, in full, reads CASSPGNRGPSYNEQFF.

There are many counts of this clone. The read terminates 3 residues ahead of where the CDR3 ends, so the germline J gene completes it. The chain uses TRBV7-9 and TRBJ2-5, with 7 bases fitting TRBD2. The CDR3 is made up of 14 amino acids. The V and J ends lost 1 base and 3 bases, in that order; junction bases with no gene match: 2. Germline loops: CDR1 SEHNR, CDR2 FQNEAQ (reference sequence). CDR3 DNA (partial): TGTGCCAGCAGCTTAGGCCTAGCGGAAGAGACC. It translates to CASSLGLAEET. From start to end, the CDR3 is CASSLGLAEETQYF.